These T cell receptor beta chains were read from a single sample in a study of blood T cell repertoires in COVID-19. The assay was immunoSEQ multiplex PCR, and TCRdb's table has in-frame clones only and misses some. Among 200,000 to 250,000 clones listed, approximately 84% were seen once. The sequenced sample consisted of PBMCs or T cells enriched from blood (not recorded which). These receptors were collected from a man aged 35-49 years who had recovered from COVID-19. The CDR3 runs from the conserved cysteine through the conserved F or W. The order of the fields is clone size, D gene, J gene, V gene, CDR3 DNA, CDR3 protein. The D gene is left open where the match is weak. Clone size is not always given. Where it is, it says once, few, many or a class for expanded clones.

clone_size: .; d_call: TRBD1; j_call: TRBJ1-1; v_call: TRBV2; cdr3_nt: TGTGCCAGCAGGTGGGACAGGGGGCTGAACACTGAAGCTTTCTTT; cdr3_aa: CASRWDRGLNTEAFF
clone_size: .; d_call: TRBD1; j_call: TRBJ2-7; v_call: TRBV9; cdr3_nt: TGTGCCAGCAGCTTCAGGGGGATTCCCTACGAGCAGTACTTC; cdr3_aa: CASSFRGIPYEQYF
clone_size: .; d_call: .; j_call: TRBJ1-2; v_call: TRBV5-1; cdr3_nt: TGCGCCAGCAGCGGTGGTTGGGGGGACTATGGCTACACCTTC; cdr3_aa: CASSGGWGDYGYTF
clone_size: .; d_call: .; j_call: TRBJ1-5; v_call: TRBV25-1; cdr3_nt: TGTGCCAGCAGTATTAATAGCAATCAGCCCCAGCATTTT; cdr3_aa: CASSINSNQPQHF
clone_size: .; d_call: .; j_call: TRBJ2-1; v_call: TRBV3-1/TRBV3-2; cdr3_nt: TGTGCCAGCAGCCAAGGTCAGGGTCAAGTCGATGAGCAGTTCTTC; cdr3_aa: CASSQGQGQVDEQFF
clone_size: .; d_call: .; j_call: TRBJ1-6; v_call: TRBV3-1/TRBV3-2; cdr3_nt: TGTGCCAGCAGCCAAGATAGCAATTCACCCCTCCACTTT; cdr3_aa: CASSQDSNSPLHF
clone_size: .; d_call: .; j_call: TRBJ1-5; v_call: TRBV10-3; cdr3_nt: TGTGCCATCAGTGAAAGCGAGGTGCAGCCCCAGCATTTT; cdr3_aa: CAISESEVQPQHF
clone_size: .; d_call: .; j_call: TRBJ2-2; v_call: TRBV19; cdr3_nt: TGTGCCAGTAGTCCCTCCCCGGCAGGGCCCGGGGAGCTGTTTTTT; cdr3_aa: CASSPSPAGPGELFF
clone_size: .; d_call: .; j_call: TRBJ2-1; v_call: TRBV5-1; cdr3_nt: TGCGCCAGCAGCTTGTCGGGGAGCTCCTACAATGAGCAGTTCTTC; cdr3_aa: CASSLSGSSYNEQFF
clone_size: once; d_call: .; j_call: TRBJ2-4; v_call: TRBV5-1; cdr3_nt: TGCGCCAGCAGCTTGGAGGGGGTAGACATTCAGTACTTC; cdr3_aa: CASSLEGVDIQYF
clone_size: once; d_call: .; j_call: TRBJ1-1; v_call: TRBV11-2; cdr3_nt: TGTGCCAGCAGGTCCCGGGGAGAAGCTTTCTTT; cdr3_aa: CASRSRGEAFF
clone_size: few; d_call: TRBD2; j_call: TRBJ2-7; v_call: TRBV7-3; cdr3_nt: TGTGCCAGCAGCTTAGGGGCTAGCGGCGACTACGAGCAGTACTTC; cdr3_aa: CASSLGASGDYEQYF
clone_size: .; d_call: .; j_call: TRBJ1-4; v_call: TRBV28; cdr3_nt: TGTGCCAGCAGCCCTGGGGGGGCTGCTAATGAAAAACTGTTTTTT; cdr3_aa: CASSPGGAANEKLFF
clone_size: .; d_call: TRBD1; j_call: TRBJ1-2; v_call: TRBV28; cdr3_nt: TGTGCCAGCAGTCCGCAGACAGGGGGTAACTATGGCTACACCTTC; cdr3_aa: CASSPQTGGNYGYTF
clone_size: .; d_call: TRBD1; j_call: TRBJ1-5; v_call: TRBV7-9; cdr3_nt: TGTGCCAGCAGCTTAATTCTCAGCCAGGGGGCAAGCAATCAGCCCCAGCATTTT; cdr3_aa: CASSLILSQGASNQPQHF
clone_size: .; d_call: TRBD1; j_call: TRBJ1-2; v_call: TRBV4-2; cdr3_nt: TGTGCCAGCAGCCACCCGGACAGGGGGCATGGCTACACCTTC; cdr3_aa: CASSHPDRGHGYTF
clone_size: once; d_call: .; j_call: TRBJ2-5; v_call: TRBV18; cdr3_nt: TGTGCCAGCCGTGGAACGGGGGTGGAGACCCAGTACTTC; cdr3_aa: CASRGTGVETQYF
clone_size: .; d_call: .; j_call: TRBJ2-2; v_call: TRBV9; cdr3_nt: TGTGCCAGCGGCCTACAGGAAATCGGGGAGCTGTTTTTT; cdr3_aa: CASGLQEIGELFF
clone_size: .; d_call: .; j_call: TRBJ1-5; v_call: TRBV2; cdr3_nt: TGTGCCAGTTTACAGGCAAGCAATCAGCCCCAGCATTTT; cdr3_aa: CASLQASNQPQHF
clone_size: .; d_call: .; j_call: TRBJ1-5; v_call: TRBV19; cdr3_nt: TGTGCCAGTAGTATACCGGGGATGCTCGGGAGAAATCAGCCCCAGCATTTT; cdr3_aa: CASSIPGMLGRNQPQHF